This T cell receptor beta chain was recorded in a study of blood T cell repertoires in COVID-19 (dated by TCRdb to 2018 to 2021). Concerning the study at large: Collaborator samples came from the United States, Italy and Spain and covered acute and convalescent phases of COVID-19. Nearly every sample came with metadata listing a de-identified subject ID, COVID-19 status, age in years and sex. The material from the prospective study consisted of cDNA or gDNA derived from T cells, B-cell-depleted T cells, or PBMCs. The repertoires were made available in a free public database intended to serve as a resource for research on the immune response to SARS-CoV-2. Deeply sampled blood TCRbeta repertoires from subjects exposed to, actively infected with, or recovered from COVID-19 were included in the dataset. Where HLA class I and class II types were available, the types were taken from metadata supplied by the sample provider, not from assay-based typing. The samples were drawn from the first 160 participants of the ongoing ImmuneRACE study and from 1,254 subjects provided by 6 global collaborators. Points the paper makes about the study in general: The quantity of clinical and demographic metadata differed by source and by participant and was supplied without curation.

Each collaborating institution followed its own protocols to collect whole blood in K2EDTA tubes. For TCRbeta analysis, collaborator samples were shipped as frozen whole blood, as isolated PBMCs, or as DNA extracted from either sample type. Germline trimming amounts to 1 base on V and 4 bases on J, with 2 as the count of junction bases outside the gene matches. CDR1 SGHTA and CDR2 FQGTGA are derived from the germline V gene. Measured from the cysteine to the phenylalanine, the CDR3 is 15 residues long. The only DNA kept is the CDR3, 45 bases in frame from the first base. In regard to this clone: The target of this receptor is not known. Per-base qualities were not stored, and no clone one base away is much larger.

The immunoSEQ Assay, a bias-controlled multiplex PCR, was used to amplify TCRbeta CDR3 regions from genomic DNA. Per the source publication's procedure: The number of nucleated cells in each sample was estimated from the amplification of reference gene primers within the assay. To quantify the absolute abundance of each unique TCRbeta CDR3 rearrangement, sequence reads were collapsed and filtered. Productive Simpson clonality was computed per sample as the square root of Simpson's diversity index over productive rearrangements. TCRdb retrieved this table from immuneACCESS and kept in-frame rearrangements only. Not all clones are present; in checked studies, unresolved V genes account for under half, and no reason is known for the remainder. V and J calls and clone size are as listed in that table; D and trimming were resolved from the DNA. This sample has more than 150,000 clones in its table, and 86% of those were observed once. The ten most abundant clones make up roughly 20% of the sample.

The chain joins TRBV7-3 to TRBJ2-2; TRBD1 lines up with 8 middle nucleotides. The sequencing input was peripheral blood. This clonotype was sampled from a man in his 70s with active or convalescent COVID-19. The DNA sequence is TGTGCCAGCAGCTTAAGTACAGGGGGCACCGGGGAGCTGTTTTTT. This translates into CASSLSTGGTGELFF.